This note documents a single TCR beta chain sequence. Clones were read by immunoSEQ multiplex PCR, and TCRdb kept only the in-frame ones, dropping some. The sample carries hundreds of thousands of clones, roughly 85% recorded once. This record comes from a study of blood T cell repertoires in COVID-19. CDR1 and CDR2 (germline): MNHNY, SVGAGI (reference sequence). This CDR3 comprises 16 residues. The V gene lost 7 bases and the J gene lost 2 bases, with 20 bases spanning the gap. This clonotype originated in a man aged 40-55 years with acute or convalescent COVID-19. Sequencing was carried out using peripheral blood. The J gene is TRBJ1-1, the V gene TRBV6-6; D might be TRBD1 (5 bases). The CDR3 sequence: CASTPGFGGKNTEAFF. Written as DNA, the CDR3 is TGTGCCAGCACCCCCGGGTTTGGGGGGAAAAACACTGAAGCTTTCTTT.